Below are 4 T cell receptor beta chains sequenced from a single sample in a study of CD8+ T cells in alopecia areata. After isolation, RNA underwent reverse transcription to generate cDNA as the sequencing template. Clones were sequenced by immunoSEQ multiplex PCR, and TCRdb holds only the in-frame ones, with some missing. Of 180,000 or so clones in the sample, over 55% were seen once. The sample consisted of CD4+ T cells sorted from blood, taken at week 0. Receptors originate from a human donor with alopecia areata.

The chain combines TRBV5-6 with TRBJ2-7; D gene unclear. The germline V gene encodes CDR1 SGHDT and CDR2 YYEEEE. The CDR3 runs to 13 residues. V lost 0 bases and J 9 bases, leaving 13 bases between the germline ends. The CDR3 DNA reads TGTGCCAGCAGCTTGGCCCTGAAGGATTGGCAGTACTTC. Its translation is CASSLALKDWQYF. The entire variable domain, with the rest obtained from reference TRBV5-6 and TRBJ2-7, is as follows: DAGVTQSPTHLIKTRGQQVTLRCSPKSGHDTVSWYQQALGQGPQFIFQYYEEEERQRGNFPDRFSGHQFPNYSSELNVNALLLGDSALYLCASSLALKDWQYFGPGTRLTVT.

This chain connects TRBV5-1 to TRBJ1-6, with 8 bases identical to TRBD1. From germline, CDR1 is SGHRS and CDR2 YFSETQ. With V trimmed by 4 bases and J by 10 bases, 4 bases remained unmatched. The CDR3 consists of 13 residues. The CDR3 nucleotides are TGCGCCAGCAGCGCGACAGGGGACTCACCCCTCCACTTT. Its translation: CASSATGDSPLHF.

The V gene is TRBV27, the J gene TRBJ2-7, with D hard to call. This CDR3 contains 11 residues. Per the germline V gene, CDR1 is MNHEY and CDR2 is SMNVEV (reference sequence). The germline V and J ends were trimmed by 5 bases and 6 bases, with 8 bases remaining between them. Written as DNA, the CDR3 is TGTGCCAGCAGTGATTACGGCGAGCAGTACTTC. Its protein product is CASSDYGEQYF.

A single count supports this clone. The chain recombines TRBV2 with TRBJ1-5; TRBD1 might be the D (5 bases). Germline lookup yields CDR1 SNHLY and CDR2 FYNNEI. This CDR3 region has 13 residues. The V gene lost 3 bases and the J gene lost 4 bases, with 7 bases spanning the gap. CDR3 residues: CASSDGGNQPQHF. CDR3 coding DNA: TGTGCCAGCAGTGACGGGGGGAATCAGCCCCAGCATTTT.